The source of this TCR beta chain is a study of T cell responses to AZD1222 COVID-19 vaccine. The wider study: Analyses pooled second doses at about 4 or about 12 weeks. Study-wide results and limits: Among vaccine-associated CD4 TCRs, coverage spanned spike, with dominance at 160-218 and 743-854. White British people made up most donors, females outnumbered males, and clonal diversity was possibly underestimated. Recipients of two AZD1222 doses showed rising Spike-specific TCR breadth and depth.

The method was immunoSEQ multiplex PCR; TCRdb's version includes in-frame clones alone and lacks a portion of them. The sample lists 55,000 to 70,000 clones; about nine tenths were seen once. Note on this clone: The antigen is unknown.

Trimming took 3 bases from V and 2 from J, leaving 10 bases between them. This CDR3 has 14 amino acids. The sequence was collected from an adult in good health. J is TRBJ1-1 and V is TRBV23-1; D gene uncertain. TRBV23-1 has ORF status, its function being uncertain. The source material was peripheral blood, sampled on day 0 of AZD1222 vaccination. The chain's CDR3 is CASSHPTPNTEAFF. The CDR3 DNA reads TGCGCCAGCAGTCACCCGACACCAAACACTGAAGCTTTCTTT.